Listed below are T cell receptor beta chains from one sample, sequenced in a study of CD8+ T cells in alopecia areata. The table came from immunoSEQ multiplex PCR; TCRdb's copy has only in-frame clones and leaves some out. The sample has 120,000 or so clones; around 60% are singletons. The specimen comprised CD4+ T cells sorted from blood, sampled at week 4, from a patient treated with tofacitinib. These receptors came from a human donor with alopecia areata. Both conserved end residues are part of each CDR3. Each record gives: D gene, V gene, J gene, clone size, CDR3 DNA, CDR3 protein. The D gene is left open where the match is weak. Expanded clones get a size class; other rows say once, few or many, or leave the size out.

D gene: TRBD2
V gene: TRBV5-1
J gene: TRBJ2-5
clone size: -
CDR3 DNA: TGCGCCAGCAGCACACTGACTAGCGGGAGTCAAGAGACCCAGTACTTC
CDR3 protein: CASSTLTSGSQETQYF

D gene: -
V gene: TRBV6-6
J gene: TRBJ2-3
clone size: -
CDR3 DNA: TGTGCCAGCAGGCAGCTAGGAGATACGCAGTATTTT
CDR3 protein: CASRQLGDTQYF

D gene: TRBD2
V gene: TRBV30
J gene: TRBJ2-7
clone size: once
CDR3 DNA: TGTGCCTGGAGTCGCGGGAGTGGATACGAGCAGTACTTC
CDR3 protein: CAWSRGSGYEQYF

D gene: -
V gene: TRBV14
J gene: TRBJ1-5
clone size: once
CDR3 DNA: TGTGCCAGCAGCCAAGTCGGGGGCCAAACCCAGCATTTT
CDR3 protein: CASSQVGGQTQHF

D gene: TRBD1
V gene: TRBV27
J gene: TRBJ2-1
clone size: -
CDR3 DNA: TGTGCCAGCAGTCCGGGACAGGGCGACAATGAGCAGTTCTTC
CDR3 protein: CASSPGQGDNEQFF

D gene: -
V gene: TRBV27
J gene: TRBJ2-7
clone size: -
CDR3 DNA: TGTGCCAGCAGTCAAGGGGTCGAGCAGTACTTC
CDR3 protein: CASSQGVEQYF

D gene: -
V gene: TRBV4-2
J gene: TRBJ2-3
clone size: few
CDR3 DNA: TGTGCCAGCGGACGCCTCGAGGTGAGCACAGATACGCAGTATTTT
CDR3 protein: CASGRLEVSTDTQYF

D gene: -
V gene: TRBV14
J gene: TRBJ2-3
clone size: few
CDR3 DNA: TGTGCCAGCAGCCAAGATTCTTTCGGGACGGCCTCTAGCACAGATACGCAGTATTTT
CDR3 protein: CASSQDSFGTASSTDTQYF

D gene: -
V gene: TRBV5-6
J gene: TRBJ1-1
clone size: -
CDR3 DNA: TGTGCCAGCAGCCTTGAGAGGGGCACTGAAGCTTTCTTT
CDR3 protein: CASSLERGTEAFF

D gene: TRBD2
V gene: TRBV5-4
J gene: TRBJ2-5
clone size: few
CDR3 DNA: TGTGCCAGCAGCTTGAAAAGTCCGGGAGGGGAGACCCAGTACTTC
CDR3 protein: CASSLKSPGGETQYF

D gene: TRBD2
V gene: TRBV29-1
J gene: TRBJ2-3
clone size: -
CDR3 DNA: TGCAGCGTGATAGCGGGGAGTAGCACAGATACGCAGTATTTT
CDR3 protein: CSVIAGSSTDTQYF

D gene: -
V gene: TRBV5-1
J gene: TRBJ1-5
clone size: few
CDR3 DNA: TGCGCCAGCAGCTTGGGATATACGAGCAATCAGCCCCAGCATTTT
CDR3 protein: CASSLGYTSNQPQHF

D gene: TRBD1
V gene: TRBV7-9
J gene: TRBJ1-2
clone size: -
CDR3 DNA: TGTGCCAGCAGCCCAGGGGGCGGATTCGGCTACACCTTC
CDR3 protein: CASSPGGGFGYTF

D gene: -
V gene: TRBV30
J gene: TRBJ2-7
clone size: -
CDR3 DNA: TGTGCCTGGAGTGACCAGGGGAGGGGGTACTACGAGCAGTACTTC
CDR3 protein: CAWSDQGRGYYEQYF

D gene: TRBD1
V gene: TRBV30
J gene: TRBJ1-2
clone size: -
CDR3 DNA: TGTGCCTCCCCCCGAGGGGCAGGGGGCCTGAATGGCTACACCTTC
CDR3 protein: CASPRGAGGLNGYTF

D gene: -
V gene: TRBV29-1
J gene: TRBJ2-4
clone size: -
CDR3 DNA: TGCAGCGTTGTCGGGCCGAGGGGCTCGAACATTCAGTACTTC
CDR3 protein: CSVVGPRGSNIQYF

D gene: TRBD1
V gene: TRBV29-1
J gene: TRBJ2-1
clone size: -
CDR3 DNA: TGCAGCGTTGACCGCCGACAGGGGGTCAATGAGCAGTTCTTC
CDR3 protein: CSVDRRQGVNEQFF

D gene: TRBD1
V gene: TRBV9
J gene: TRBJ2-7
clone size: -
CDR3 DNA: TGTGCCAGCACGGGACAGGGGGCCTACGAGCAGTACTTC
CDR3 protein: CASTGQGAYEQYF

D gene: -
V gene: TRBV11-1
J gene: TRBJ2-2
clone size: -
CDR3 DNA: TGTGCCAGCAGCTTACGGGTCTCGAACACCGGGGAGCTGTTTTTT
CDR3 protein: CASSLRVSNTGELFF

D gene: -
V gene: TRBV7-2
J gene: TRBJ2-6
clone size: -
CDR3 DNA: TGTGCCAGCAGCTTAGCGGGGGCAGGGGCCAACGTCCTGACTTTC
CDR3 protein: CASSLAGAGANVLTF

D gene: -
V gene: TRBV19
J gene: TRBJ1-1
clone size: -
CDR3 DNA: TGTGCCAGTAGTATCCTCATGAACACTGAAGCTTTCTTT
CDR3 protein: CASSILMNTEAFF

D gene: -
V gene: TRBV4-3
J gene: TRBJ2-6
clone size: many
CDR3 DNA: TGCGCCAGCAGCCTACAGGGCTCTGGGGCCAACGTCCTGACTTTC
CDR3 protein: CASSLQGSGANVLTF

D gene: TRBD1
V gene: TRBV7-8
J gene: TRBJ2-1
clone size: -
CDR3 DNA: TGTGCCAGCAGCTACTCCGGGACAGGGAACAATGAGCAGTTCTTC
CDR3 protein: CASSYSGTGNNEQFF

D gene: -
V gene: TRBV11-2
J gene: TRBJ2-6
clone size: -
CDR3 DNA: TGTGCCAGCAGCCCTCAGGTCTCTGGGGCCAACGTCCTGACTTTC
CDR3 protein: CASSPQVSGANVLTF

D gene: -
V gene: TRBV4-1
J gene: TRBJ2-7
clone size: -
CDR3 DNA: TGCGCCAGCAGCCGCGACCTAACCTACGAGCAGTACTTC
CDR3 protein: CASSRDLTYEQYF